One sample yielded the 13 T cell receptor beta chains listed below, sequenced in a study of OX40 agonist ivuxolimab in advanced cancers. Generated by immunoSEQ multiplex PCR, the TCRdb table keeps only in-frame clones and is missing some. The data show about 83,000 clones, roughly four fifths seen once. Sample: CD4+ or CD8+ T cells sorted from blood, taken in a trial of the OX40 agonist ivuxolimab. These receptors all come from an adult with an advanced solid tumor such as melanoma, head and neck, liver or kidney cancer.

CDR3 nucleotide sequence: TGTGCCAGCAGTGGCGAAATAGGAACTGAGGGCTACACCTTC. Its protein is CASSGEIGTEGYTF. J is TRBJ1-2 and V is TRBV2, with D hard to call. V gave up 4 bases and J gave up 8 bases, with 17 bases separating them. The CDR3 sequence is 14 residues long. CDR1 is SNHLY and CDR2 is FYNNEI in the germline V gene. Supplemented by reference TRBV2 and TRBJ1-2, the full variable domain reads EPEVTQTPSHQVTQMGQEVILRCVPISNHLYFYWYRQILGQKVEFLVSFYNNEISEKSEIFDDQFSVERPDGSNFTLKIRSTKLEDSAMYFCASSGEIGTEGYTFGSGTRLTVV.

V is TRBV7-3 and J is TRBJ2-1; no clear D. The germline CDR1 and CDR2 sequences are SGHTA and FQGTGA. Trimming took off 6 bases at V and 0 bases at J, with 12 bases between the two ends. The CDR3 length is 15 residues. This CDR3 is CASSLLVNSYNEQFF. Written as DNA, the CDR3 is TGTGCCAGCAGTCTACTCGTTAACTCCTACAATGAGCAGTTCTTC.

The V gene is TRBV5-1, the J gene TRBJ2-7; D perhaps matches TRBD2 (6 bases). Trimming left V 3 bases short and J 4 bases short, with 14 bases between. This CDR3 is built from 14 residues. Germline CDR1 reads SGHRS; CDR2 reads YFSETQ. For the CDR3, the DNA is TGCGCCAGCAGCTGGGGGGACCTATCATACGAGCAGTACTTC. Its translation is CASSWGDLSYEQYF. The whole variable domain, remainder taken from reference TRBV5-1 and TRBJ2-7, is KAGVTQTPRYLIKTRGQQVTLSCSPISGHRSVSWYQQTPGQGLQFLFEYFSETQRNKGNFPGRFSGRQFSNSRSEMNVSTLELGDSALYLCASSWGDLSYEQYFGPGTRLTVT.

This clone turned up a few times. The chain recombines TRBV4-1 with TRBJ1-3; no clear D. Trimming took 0 bases from V and 1 from J, leaving 7 bases between them. The V gene's germline CDR1 is MGHRA and CDR2 YSYEKL. The CDR3 extends over 15 amino acids. The CDR3 DNA is TGCGCCAGCAGCCAAGATGAGAGATCTGGAAACACCATATATTTT. Its translation is CASSQDERSGNTIYF.

This clone has a single count. V gene TRBV19 combines with J gene TRBJ1-4, with TRBD1 matching over 7 bases. Germline V gives CDR1 LNHDA, CDR2 SQIVND (reference sequence). CDR3 length: 16 amino acids. Losses at the gene ends were 7 bases for V and 0 bases for J; bases not matched to a gene: 8. The CDR3 sequence is CASTATGISTNEKLFF. The CDR3 DNA reads as TGTGCCAGTACCGCGACAGGGATTTCAACTAATGAAAAACTGTTTTTT.

The J gene is TRBJ1-1, the V gene TRBV18, with no clear D. Trimming removed 1 base from V and 9 bases from J, with 9 bases in between. CDR1 and CDR2 from the germline V gene are KGHSH and LQKENI. CDR3 length equals 12 residues. CDR3 coding DNA: TGTGCCAGCTCACCACTGGGGTACAAAGCTTTCTTT. Its translation is CASSPLGYKAFF. Drawing the rest from reference TRBV18 and TRBJ1-1, the complete variable domain is NAGVMQNPRHLVRRRGQEARLRCSPMKGHSHVYWYRQLPEEGLKFMVYLQKENIIDESGMPKERFSAEFPKEGPSILRIQQVVRGDSAAYFCASSPLGYKAFFGQGTRLTVV.

This chain links TRBV6-5 with TRBJ1-2; D is undetermined. Trimming removed 6 bases at V and 1 base at J, with 12 bases between. The CDR3 runs 14 residues. The V gene's germline CDR1 is MNHEY and CDR2 SVGAGI. The CDR3 nucleotides are TGTGCCAGCAGCCCCCCGGGGAATAACTATGGCTACACCTTC. Amino acids: CASSPPGNNYGYTF.

The sample holds a few counts of this clone. The gene calls are TRBV5-1 and TRBJ2-6; no definite D call. The V end was cut by 2 bases, the J end by 0 bases, with 6 bases between. The CDR3 is 15 amino acids. Per the germline V gene, CDR1 is SGHRS and CDR2 is YFSETQ. CDR3 amino acids: CASSFEPSGANVLTF. The CDR3 region has the DNA TGCGCCAGCAGCTTTGAACCCTCTGGGGCCAACGTCCTGACTTTC.

The V and J genes are TRBV28 and TRBJ2-5; 10 bases line up with TRBD1. J was trimmed by 3 bases and V by 4 bases; bases with no gene match: 5. This CDR3 is 15 amino acids long. The germline V gene has CDR1 MDHEN and CDR2 SYDVKM. For the CDR3, the DNA is TGTGCCAGCAGTTCCCTGGGACAGGGGAAAGAGACCCAGTACTTC. Protein sequence: CASSSLGQGKETQYF.

The rearrangement joins TRBV7-8 to TRBJ2-7; perhaps D is TRBD1 or TRBD2 (5 bases each). V lost 7 bases to trimming and J lost 3 bases, with 22 bases between them. The CDR3 extends over 16 amino acids. Germline assignment: CDR1 SGHVS and CDR2 FQNEAQ. The CDR3 region is CASNPEGWGKGYEQYF. Here the CDR3 DNA reads TGTGCCAGCAATCCAGAAGGATGGGGGAAAGGCTACGAGCAGTACTTC.

The chain combines TRBV10-1 with TRBJ1-2; D may be TRBD1 (6 bases). The V and J ends lost 6 bases and 2 bases respectively, with 13 bases between them. Germline V gives CDR1 WNHNN, CDR2 SYGVQD (reference sequence). This CDR3 region has 14 residues. The chain's CDR3 is CASREQGANYGYTF. CDR3 DNA sequence: TGCGCCAGCAGAGAACAGGGAGCCAACTATGGCTACACCTTC.

This chain connects TRBV28 to TRBJ2-7; TRBD1 might be the D (5 bases). Germline CDR1 reads MDHEN; CDR2 reads SYDVKM. V lost 6 bases, J lost 4 bases, and 25 bases lay in between. The CDR3 has 17 residues. CDR3 bases: TGTGCCAGCAGCCCTCCCCCGGCAGGGTGGAACGGATACGAGCAGTACTTC. Residues: CASSPPPAGWNGYEQYF.

V is TRBV5-1 and J is TRBJ2-2; D gene uncertain. CDR3 length: 16 residues. Germline V gene lookup returns CDR1 SGHRS and CDR2 YFSETQ. V was shortened by 1 base and J by 4 bases, with 14 bases between the two germline ends. The CDR3 DNA reads as TGCGCCAGCAGCTTGAACGGGCTCGTCGGCACCGGGGAGCTGTTTTTT. As protein: CASSLNGLVGTGELFF.